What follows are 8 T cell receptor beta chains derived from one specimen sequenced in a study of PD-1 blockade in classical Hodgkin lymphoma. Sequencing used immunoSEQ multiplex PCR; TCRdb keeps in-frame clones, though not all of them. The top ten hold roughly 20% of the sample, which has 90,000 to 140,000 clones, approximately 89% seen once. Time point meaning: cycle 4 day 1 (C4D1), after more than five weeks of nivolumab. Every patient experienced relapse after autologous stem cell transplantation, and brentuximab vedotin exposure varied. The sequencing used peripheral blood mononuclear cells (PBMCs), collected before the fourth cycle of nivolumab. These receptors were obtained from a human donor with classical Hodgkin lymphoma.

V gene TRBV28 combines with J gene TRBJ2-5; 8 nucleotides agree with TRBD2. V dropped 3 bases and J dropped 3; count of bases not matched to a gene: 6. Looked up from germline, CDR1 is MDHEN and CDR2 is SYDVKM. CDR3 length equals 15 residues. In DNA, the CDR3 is TGTGCCAGCAGTTTCGCGGGGGGCCCTAAAGAGACCCAGTACTTC. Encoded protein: CASSFAGGPKETQYF.

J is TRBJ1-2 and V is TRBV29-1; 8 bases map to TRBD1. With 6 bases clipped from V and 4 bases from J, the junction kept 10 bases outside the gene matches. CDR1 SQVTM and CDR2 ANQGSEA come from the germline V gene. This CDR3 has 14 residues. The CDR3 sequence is CSVAGEQGGYGYTF. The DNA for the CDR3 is TGCAGCGTGGCCGGCGAACAGGGGGGCTATGGCTACACCTTC.

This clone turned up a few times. CDR3 in amino acids: CASSRRSTNEKLFF. CDR3 DNA: TGTGCCAGCAGTCGGAGGTCAACTAATGAAAAACTGTTTTTT. This rearrangement joins TRBV28 to TRBJ1-4; D is unclear. V lost 5 bases and J 0 bases, leaving 7 bases between the germline ends. CDR3 size: 14 residues. Germline CDR1 reads MDHEN; CDR2 reads SYDVKM.

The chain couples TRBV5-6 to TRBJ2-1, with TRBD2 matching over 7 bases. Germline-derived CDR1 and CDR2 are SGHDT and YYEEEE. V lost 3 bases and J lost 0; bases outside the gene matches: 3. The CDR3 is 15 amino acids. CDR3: CASSSGRFSYNEQFF. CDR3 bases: TGTGCCAGCAGCTCCGGGAGGTTCTCCTACAATGAGCAGTTCTTC.

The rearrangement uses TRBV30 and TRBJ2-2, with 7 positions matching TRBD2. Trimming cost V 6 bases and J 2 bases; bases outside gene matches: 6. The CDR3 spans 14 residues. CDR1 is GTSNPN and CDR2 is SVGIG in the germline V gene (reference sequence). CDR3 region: CACIRDYNTGELFF. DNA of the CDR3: TGTGCCTGCATCCGGGACTATAACACCGGGGAGCTGTTTTTT.

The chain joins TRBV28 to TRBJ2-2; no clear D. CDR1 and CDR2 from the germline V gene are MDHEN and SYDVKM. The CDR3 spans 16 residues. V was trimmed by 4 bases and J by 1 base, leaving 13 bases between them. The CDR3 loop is CASSSYGYLNTGELFF. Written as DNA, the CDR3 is TGTGCCAGCAGTTCGTACGGTTACTTGAACACCGGGGAGCTGTTTTTT.

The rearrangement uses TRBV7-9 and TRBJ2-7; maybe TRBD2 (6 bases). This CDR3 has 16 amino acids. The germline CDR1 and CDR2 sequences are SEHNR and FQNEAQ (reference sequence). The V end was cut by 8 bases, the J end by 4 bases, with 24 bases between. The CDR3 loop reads CASERPGGTLRYEQYF. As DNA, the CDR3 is TGTGCCAGCGAACGCCCCGGCGGGACCCTAAGGTACGAGCAGTACTTC.

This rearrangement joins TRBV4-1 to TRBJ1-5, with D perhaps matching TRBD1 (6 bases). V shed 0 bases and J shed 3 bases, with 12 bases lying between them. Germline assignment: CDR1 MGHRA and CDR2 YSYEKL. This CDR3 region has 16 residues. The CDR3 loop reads CASSQDRTAFNQPQHF. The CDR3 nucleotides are TGCGCCAGCAGCCAAGATCGGACAGCCTTCAATCAGCCCCAGCATTTT.